This TCR beta chain was profiled in a study of T cells in Graves' hyperthyroidism and ophthalmopathy. Findings of the study overall: Most clonotypes expanded in thyroid above 0.001 were likewise present in blood.

Used for diagnoses were clinical symptoms, serum thyroxine and TRAb, thyroid ultrasound and orbital computed tomography. PBMCs came from roughly 10 ml fresh peripheral blood. Amplified regions were TCR beta CDR3 sequences from RNA transcripts. HTBI primers were employed in a first-round RT-PCR of the TCR CDR3. In TCRdb, the multiplex PCR reads were re-called with MiXCR into one record per CDR3 protein. This repertoire shows some 460,000 distinct CDR3 sequences, approximately 15% found once; its top ten account for 13% to 15%. About this clonotype: Its antigen is still unknown.

The V segment lost 0 bases and the J segment 6 bases; nucleotides outside the gene matches: 19. Germline lookup yields CDR1 LGHNA and CDR2 YSLEER. This CDR3 is 20 amino acids long. The chain has TRBV4-3 and TRBJ1-5, with 8 bases matching TRBD1. Sequences were obtained from blood. The clonotype comes from a woman under 30 with Graves' hyperthyroidism. In nucleotides, the CDR3 is TGCGCCAGCAGCCAAGAGCTCCAACGCCGGGACAGGTATGGAGTTCAGCCCCAGCATTTT. Translation gives CASSQELQRRDRYGVQPQHF.